Listed below are T cell receptor beta chains from one sample, sequenced in a study of blood T cell repertoires in COVID-19. The method was immunoSEQ multiplex PCR; TCRdb's version includes in-frame clones alone and lacks a portion of them. The sample records under 300,000 clones, about nine tenths being singletons. The sample taken for sequencing was peripheral blood. All receptors come from a woman between 40 and 55 years old with acute or convalescent COVID-19. CDR3s include the opening cysteine and the closing phenylalanine or tryptophan.

j_gene: TRBJ2-2
v_gene: TRBV6-5
CDR3aa: CASMEVGLAAGELFF

j_gene: TRBJ1-2
v_gene: TRBV29-1
CDR3aa: CSVAGTGGHGYTF

j_gene: TRBJ1-1
v_gene: TRBV3-1/TRBV3-2
CDR3aa: CASSQGGGGPWSTEAFF

j_gene: TRBJ1-1
v_gene: TRBV5-4
CDR3aa: CASSLGSGSAEAFF

j_gene: TRBJ1-6
v_gene: TRBV5-6
CDR3aa: CASNPMTVRGSLRNSPLHF

j_gene: TRBJ1-2
v_gene: TRBV14
CDR3aa: CASSQDSGGNYGYTF

j_gene: TRBJ1-4
v_gene: TRBV7-9
CDR3aa: CASSLVPAGSNEKLFF

j_gene: TRBJ2-3
v_gene: TRBV3-1/TRBV3-2
CDR3aa: CASRPGQGRLDTQYF

j_gene: TRBJ1-1
v_gene: TRBV6-6
CDR3aa: CASRTTTGFGNTEAFF

j_gene: TRBJ1-6
v_gene: TRBV19
CDR3aa: CASSITGGPRSPLHF

j_gene: TRBJ2-1
v_gene: TRBV3-1/TRBV3-2
CDR3aa: CASSQVIGRGRGGGASSYNEQFF

j_gene: TRBJ2-2
v_gene: TRBV2
CDR3aa: CASSEEGPNTGELFF

j_gene: TRBJ1-3
v_gene: TRBV5-5
CDR3aa: CASRQGSGNTIYF

j_gene: TRBJ1-2
v_gene: TRBV18
CDR3aa: CASSPTGTGWFGYTF

j_gene: TRBJ1-2
v_gene: TRBV9
CDR3aa: CASSDTDESNYGYTF

j_gene: TRBJ1-5
v_gene: TRBV6-5
CDR3aa: CASRGRGDQPQHF

j_gene: TRBJ1-2
v_gene: TRBV12-5
CDR3aa: CASGQGTTSYGYTF

j_gene: TRBJ2-5
v_gene: TRBV10-3
CDR3aa: CAISEPRETQYF

j_gene: TRBJ2-1
v_gene: TRBV2
CDR3aa: CASSLAGLRRSYNEQFF

j_gene: TRBJ2-3
v_gene: TRBV11-3
CDR3aa: CASSPGTSGGRTDTQYF

j_gene: TRBJ2-5
v_gene: TRBV11-1
CDR3aa: CASSPGGPGQETQYF

j_gene: TRBJ2-3
v_gene: TRBV6-1
CDR3aa: CASSERQGADTQYF

j_gene: TRBJ1-2
v_gene: TRBV7-6
CDR3aa: CASSLDGSRGYTF